This TCR beta chain originates from a study of a mutant IDH1 vaccine in newly diagnosed glioma. Whole-study context: Patients were given eight vaccinations, scheduled in weeks 1, 3, 5, 7, 11, 15, 19 and 23. Vaccine dosing followed radiotherapy by 4-6 weeks, or accompanied temozolomide cycles.

Repertoires were generated with immunoSEQ multiplex PCR, while TCRdb's copy carries only in-frame clones and drops some. The sample holds about 22,000 clones; roughly 91% are singletons and the top ten take approximately 5.1%. Stated time point: week 11, during vaccination. With topical imiquimod, each dose of the vaccine consisted of 300 ug of mutant IDH1 20-mer peptide. New WHO grade 3 or 4 IDH1-mutant, ATRX-lost astrocytomas were present in all donors. Notes on the study in general: It was 80% to 95% of patients that developed vaccine-induced immune responses.

About this clone itself: Its cognate antigen is unknown.

Looked up from germline, CDR1 is SGHTA and CDR2 is FQGNSA. The CDR3 covers 14 residues. V was pared by 6 bases and J by 7 bases, with 15 bases between. This TCR came from a woman between 35 and 50 years old with glioma. The rearrangement joins TRBV7-2 to TRBJ1-4; D is undetermined. The material was PBMCs, obtained from a glioma patient whose treatment included an IDH1 peptide vaccine. The CDR3 spells CASSPALFGEKLFF. The CDR3 DNA follows: TGTGCCAGCAGTCCAGCCCTTTTCGGTGAAAAACTGTTTTTT.